This passage covers 14 T cell receptor beta chains from one sample sequenced in a study of blood T cell repertoires in COVID-19. Measured with immunoSEQ multiplex PCR; TCRdb has only the in-frame clones, and not every one. The table includes roughly 190,000 clones, around 82% detected once. The sequencing sample was made of PBMCs or T cells enriched from blood (not recorded which). The source is a woman aged 55-75 years with acute COVID-19.

The rearrangement joins TRBV25-1 to TRBJ1-3; D unclear. Trimming removed 3 bases at V and 3 bases at J, with 9 bases between. The CDR3 covers 14 residues. The germline V gene encodes CDR1 MGHDK and CDR2 SYGVNS. CDR3 nucleotide sequence: TGTGCCAGCAGTGACGCGGCACTTGGAAACACCATATATTTT. Translation gives CASSDAALGNTIYF.

The CDR3 loop reads CASSPGQLNYGYTF. The CDR3 nucleotides are TGTGCCAGCAGCCCCGGACAGTTGAACTATGGCTACACCTTC. V gene TRBV7-9 combines with J gene TRBJ1-2; D is perhaps TRBD1 (6 bases). Germline V lookup: CDR1 SEHNR, CDR2 FQNEAQ (reference sequence). This CDR3 has 14 residues. V lost 5 bases and J lost 2, with 12 bases in between.

This rearrangement joins TRBV6-5 to TRBJ1-1, with 8 bases that match TRBD1. Germline CDR1 reads MNHEY; CDR2 reads SVGAGI. V was clipped by 2 bases and J by 1 base; unmatched bases: 6. CDR3 length equals 16 residues. The CDR3 reads CASSYTPTGANTEAFF. For the CDR3, the DNA is TGTGCCAGCAGTTACACCCCGACAGGGGCGAACACTGAAGCTTTCTTT.

The chain couples TRBV29-1 to TRBJ1-2, with 9 bases fitting TRBD1. Germline-derived CDR1 and CDR2 are SQVTM and ANQGSEA. The CDR3 totals 14 residues. V lost 0 bases, J lost 8 bases, and 7 bases stayed unmatched. CDR3 region: CSVEDLQGAGGYTF. As DNA, the CDR3 is TGCAGCGTTGAAGATTTACAGGGGGCAGGAGGCTACACCTTC.

This chain links TRBV11-3 with TRBJ2-1; TRBD2 might be the D (5 bases). Trimming left V 4 bases short and J 10 bases short, with 20 bases between. The CDR3 loop spans 15 amino acids. Germline V gene lookup returns CDR1 SGHNT and CDR2 YENEEA. The CDR3 reads CASSSSLQSGKEQFF. The CDR3 region has the DNA TGTGCCAGCAGCTCCAGCCTACAATCCGGGAAGGAGCAGTTCTTC. Full variable domain (remainder filled in from reference TRBV11-3 and TRBJ2-1): EAGVVQSPRYKIIEKKQPVAFWCNPISGHNTLYWYLQNLGQGPELLIRYENEEAVDDSQLPKDRFSAERLKGVDSTLKIQPAELGDSAVYLCASSSSLQSGKEQFFGPGTRLTVL.

This chain joins TRBV28 and TRBJ1-3, with 7 bases fitting TRBD1. V gave up 5 bases and J gave up 0 bases; unmatched junction bases: 4. The CDR3 loop spans 15 amino acids. Germline assignment: CDR1 MDHEN and CDR2 SYDVKM. DNA for the CDR3: TGTGCCAGCAGTCCAGGGACAGCCTCTGGAAACACCATATATTTT. Translation: CASSPGTASGNTIYF.

The chain is built from TRBV28 and TRBJ2-2, with D tentatively TRBD1 (6 bases). The V end was cut by 5 bases, the J end by 4 bases, with 11 bases between. The CDR3 sequence is 14 residues long. Per the germline V gene, CDR1 is MDHEN and CDR2 is SYDVKM. The CDR3 region is CASSHTGSTGELFF. DNA of the CDR3: TGTGCCAGCAGTCATACAGGGTCCACCGGGGAGCTGTTTTTT.

V and J are TRBV9 and TRBJ2-1; 9 bases agree with TRBD2. CDR3 length equals 14 residues. Germline values: CDR1 SGDLS, CDR2 YYNGEE. V lost 4 bases to trimming and J lost 6 bases; unmatched junction nucleotides: 5. As DNA, the CDR3 is TGTGCCAGCAGCTTAGGGACTAGCCGCAATGAGCAGTTCTTC. Translated, it gives CASSLGTSRNEQFF.

The chain joins TRBV7-2 to TRBJ2-4; TRBD1 matches 11 bases. Germline trimming cut 4 bases from V and 8 bases from J; bases unmatched to any gene: 7. The CDR3 contains 15 residues. In germline, CDR1 is SGHTA, CDR2 FQGNSA. CDR3 loop: CASSSRTGGADIQYF. The CDR3 bases are TGTGCCAGCAGCTCGCGGACAGGGGGCGCGGACATTCAGTACTTC.

This chain uses TRBV4-1 with TRBJ2-5; 12 bases align to TRBD2. V was clipped by 4 bases and J by 5 bases; unmatched bases: 8. This CDR3 region has 16 residues. Looked up from germline, CDR1 is MGHRA and CDR2 is YSYEKL. This chain's CDR3 is CASSRGLAGKGETQYF. As DNA, the CDR3 is TGCGCCAGCAGCCGCGGACTAGCGGGGAAAGGGGAGACCCAGTACTTC.

The genes are TRBV6-1 and TRBJ2-2, with TRBD1 matching over 12 bases. Germline V gene lookup returns CDR1 MNHNS and CDR2 SASEGT. The V segment lost 3 bases and the J segment 2 bases; nucleotides outside the gene matches: 10. This CDR3 comprises 19 residues. In DNA form, the CDR3 reads TGTGCCAGCAGTGATCGGGGACAGGGGGCGCGAAAAAACACCGGGGAGCTGTTTTTT. Translating gives CASSDRGQGARKNTGELFF.

The gene calls are TRBV18 and TRBJ2-7, with D maybe TRBD2 (5 bases). Germline V gene data show CDR1 as KGHSH and CDR2 as LQKENI. V was trimmed by 2 bases and J by 7 bases, leaving 21 bases between them. The length of the CDR3 is 16 residues. CDR3 sequence: CASSPGKAASRGEQYF. CDR3 nucleotides: TGTGCCAGCTCACCAGGGAAAGCGGCGTCGCGCGGGGAGCAGTACTTC.

This chain uses TRBV6-2 or TRBV6-3 with TRBJ2-7; TRBD2 matches at 8 bases. CDR1 MNHEY and CDR2 SVGEGT come from the germline V gene. V lost 5 bases, J lost 0 bases, and 6 bases stayed unmatched. The CDR3 is 15 residues long. This CDR3 reads CASSPTAGGSYEQYV. The CDR3 region has the DNA TGTGCCAGCAGTCCCACGGCGGGGGGCTCCTACGAGCAGTACGTC.

The chain employs TRBV4-2 and TRBJ2-7; 9 bases agree with TRBD2. Germline V gene lookup returns CDR1 LGHNA and CDR2 YNFKEQ. CDR3 size: 16 residues. V dropped 1 base and J dropped 5; count of bases not matched to a gene: 9. The CDR3 is CASSQALAGTANEQYF. CDR3 DNA: TGTGCCAGCAGCCAAGCTCTAGCGGGGACCGCTAACGAGCAGTACTTC.